This record covers a single T cell receptor (beta chain). One end of the junction is discordant with germline, which a read error may explain. The time point here: pre-sensitization, week 0. Described treatment: therapeutic diphenylcyclopropenone sensitization with weekly scalp DPC. TCRdb used MiXCR to reprocess the RACE reads, holding one entry per CDR3 protein. This table holds more than 100,000 distinct CDR3 sequences, 13% found once. This sample was included in a study of human T cells and chemical hapten exposure. This CDR3 is 14 amino acids long. From germline, CDR1 is MDHEN and CDR2 SYDVKM. Source: whole blood, taken in connection with sensitization to the hapten diphenylcyclopropenone (DPC). V usage is TRBV28 and J usage is TRBJ1-3; D unresolved. This TCR derives from a young woman with alopecia areata. Some clones in this sample may be carry-over from other donors' samples. Written as DNA, the CDR3 is TGTGTCAGCAGTTTGATTAGCTCTGGAAACACCATATATTTT. This gives the protein CVSSLISSGNTIYF.